This T cell receptor (beta chain) is drawn from a study of T cell responses to AZD1222 COVID-19 vaccine. Study conclusions and caveats: At 160-218 and 743-854, vaccine-associated CD4 TCRs were dominant, and they spanned spike. At study baseline, merely a handful of AZD1222 recipients were seropositive. Repertoires were collected only later (after the peak T cell response had occurred). Most donors were white British, females outnumbered males, and clonal diversity was possibly underestimated.

The method was immunoSEQ multiplex PCR; TCRdb's version includes in-frame clones alone and lacks a portion of them. The table includes roughly 80,000 clones, nearly 90% detected once. Germline V gene lookup returns CDR1 MNHEY and CDR2 SMNVEV (reference sequence). This CDR3 comprises 14 residues. The V end was cut by 3 bases, the J end by 12 bases, with 15 bases between. Worth noting for this clone: Its antigen is undetermined.

The sequenced sample was peripheral blood, obtained on day 0 of MenACWY control vaccination. The J gene is TRBJ1-6, the V gene TRBV27; possibly TRBD1 for D (6 bases). The receptor comes from an adult in good health. This chain's CDR3 is CASSFRGFFGPLHF. DNA of the CDR3: TGTGCCAGCAGTTTTAGGGGGTTTTTTGGACCCCTCCACTTT.